This T cell receptor (beta chain) was profiled in a study of Ad26.COV2.S vaccination and SARS-CoV-2 variants. Study-level findings and limits: Assessments of TCR breadth and depth may have underestimated the total T cell responses.

Libraries were prepared by immunoSEQ multiplex PCR; TCRdb keeps only in-frame clonotypes and omits some of them. Here the sample spans 300,000 to 400,000 clones, 90% to 95% being singletons. This clone was picked up a small number of times. What it binds is unknown. Sequences were derived from peripheral blood, sampled after recovery from COVID-19. The TCR sequence derives from a human donor who had recovered from COVID-19.

CDR3 nucleotide sequence: TGTGCCAGTAGTATCCAAGCGGGACCGAACACCGGGGAGCTGTTTTTT. Amino acid sequence: CASSIQAGPNTGELFF. The chain uses TRBV19 and TRBJ2-2, with TRBD2 identical over 7 bases. This CDR3 comprises 16 residues. V trimming: 3 bases; J trimming: 0 bases; junction bases outside the gene matches: 4. Germline V gene sequence: CDR1 LNHDA, CDR2 SQIVND (reference sequence).